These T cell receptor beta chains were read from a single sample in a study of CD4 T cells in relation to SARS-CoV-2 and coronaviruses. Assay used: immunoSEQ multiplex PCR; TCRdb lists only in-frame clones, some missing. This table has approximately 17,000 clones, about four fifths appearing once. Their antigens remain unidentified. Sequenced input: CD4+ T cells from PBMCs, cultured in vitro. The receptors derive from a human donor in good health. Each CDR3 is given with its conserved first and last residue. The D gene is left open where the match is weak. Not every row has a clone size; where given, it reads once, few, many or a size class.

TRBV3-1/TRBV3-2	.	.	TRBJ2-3	TGTGCCAGCAGCCACGGCACGAGAGCTGATACGCAGTATTTT	CASSHGTRADTQYF
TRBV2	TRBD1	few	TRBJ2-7	TGTGCCAGCCGACAGGGCTCCTACGAGCAGTACTTC	CASRQGSYEQYF
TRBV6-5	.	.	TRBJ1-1	TGTGCCAGCAGTTACGGGGGGACGGCCACTGAAGCTTTCTTT	CASSYGGTATEAFF
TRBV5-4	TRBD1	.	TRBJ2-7	TGTGCCAGCAGCACACCGGGACAGGAGGCCTACGAGCAGTACTTC	CASSTPGQEAYEQYF
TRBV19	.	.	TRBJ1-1	TGTGCCAGTAGTATAGCCGAGGGTACTGAAGCTTTCTTT	CASSIAEGTEAFF
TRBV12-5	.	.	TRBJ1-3	TGTGCTAGTGGTCCGTACCGGGACGACTACCTCTCTGGAAACACCATATATTTT	CASGPYRDDYLSGNTIYF
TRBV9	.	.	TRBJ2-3	TGTGCCAGCAGCGTAGGGGTCACAGCTGGTTTGATTACGCAGTATTTT	CASSVGVTAGLITQYF
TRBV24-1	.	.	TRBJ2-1	TGTGCCACCAGTGATGGTGGTGGCTGGGGCCTATACAATGAGCAGTTCTTC	CATSDGGGWGLYNEQFF
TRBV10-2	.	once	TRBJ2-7	TGCGCCAGCATCCAGCAAGGAGGCTCCTACGAGCAGTACTTC	CASIQQGGSYEQYF
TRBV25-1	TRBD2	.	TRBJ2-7	TGTGCCAGCAGTCCGGGACTAGCGGGAGGGGCCGCGTACGAGCAGTACTTC	CASSPGLAGGAAYEQYF
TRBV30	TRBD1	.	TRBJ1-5	TGTGCCTGGAGTGCCTCCGGGACAGTCACACAGCCCCAGCATTTT	CAWSASGTVTQPQHF
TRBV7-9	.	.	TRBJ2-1	TGTGCCAGCAGCTTAGGAGCCTACAATGAGCAGTTCTTC	CASSLGAYNEQFF
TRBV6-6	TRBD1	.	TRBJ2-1	TGTGCCAGCAGCCGCCTCGGACAGGGGGACTACAATGAGCAGTTCTTC	CASSRLGQGDYNEQFF